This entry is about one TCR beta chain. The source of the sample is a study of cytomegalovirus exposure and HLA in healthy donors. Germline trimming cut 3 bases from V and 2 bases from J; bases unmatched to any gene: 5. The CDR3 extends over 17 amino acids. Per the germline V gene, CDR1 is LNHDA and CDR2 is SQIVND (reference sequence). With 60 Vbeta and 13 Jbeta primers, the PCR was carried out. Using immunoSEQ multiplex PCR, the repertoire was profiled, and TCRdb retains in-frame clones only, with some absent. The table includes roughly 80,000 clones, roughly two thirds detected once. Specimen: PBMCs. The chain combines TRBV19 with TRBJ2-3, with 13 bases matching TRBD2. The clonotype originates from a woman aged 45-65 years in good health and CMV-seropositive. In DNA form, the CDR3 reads TGTGCCAGTAGTATCAGACTAGCGGGGGGCATCACAGATACGCAGTATTTT. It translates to CASSIRLAGGITDTQYF.